This TCR beta chain was retrieved from a study of response to subunit inactivated influenza vaccine. TCRdb reanalysed the RT-PCR reads using MiXCR and keeps one entry per CDR3 protein. The sample has 500,000 to 600,000 distinct CDR3 sequences, about an eighth seen once. The study's findings and limits: T cells newly recruited by each seasonal influenza vaccination are few, the authors suggested.

The CDR3 extends over 17 amino acids. Trimming stripped 0 bases from V and 0 bases from J, with 12 bases between. CDR1 DFQATT and CDR2 SNEGSKA come from the germline V gene (reference sequence). Concerning this clonotype itself: Its specificity is not known.

The chain combines TRBV20-1 with TRBJ1-6, with D unresolved. The TCR originated in a man in his fifties or sixties who received an inactivated influenza vaccine. The sequencing used PBMCs from blood, collected roughly 46 days after vaccination. The CDR3 spells CSARDPGKSSYNSPLHF. The CDR3 DNA reads as TGCAGTGCTAGAGATCCCGGGAAAAGCTCCTATAATTCACCCCTCCACTTT.